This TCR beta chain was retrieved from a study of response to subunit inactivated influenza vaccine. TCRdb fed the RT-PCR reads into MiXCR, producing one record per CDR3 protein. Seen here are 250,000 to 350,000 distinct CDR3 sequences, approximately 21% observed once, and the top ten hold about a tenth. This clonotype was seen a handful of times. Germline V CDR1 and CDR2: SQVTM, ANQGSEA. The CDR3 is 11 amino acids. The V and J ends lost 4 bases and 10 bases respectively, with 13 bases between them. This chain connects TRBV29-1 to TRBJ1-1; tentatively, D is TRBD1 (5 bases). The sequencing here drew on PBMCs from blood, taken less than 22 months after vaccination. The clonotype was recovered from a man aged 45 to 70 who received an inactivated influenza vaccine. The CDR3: CSVGRVGGAFF. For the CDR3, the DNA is TGCAGCGTTGGCAGGGTCGGGGGAGCTTTCTTT.